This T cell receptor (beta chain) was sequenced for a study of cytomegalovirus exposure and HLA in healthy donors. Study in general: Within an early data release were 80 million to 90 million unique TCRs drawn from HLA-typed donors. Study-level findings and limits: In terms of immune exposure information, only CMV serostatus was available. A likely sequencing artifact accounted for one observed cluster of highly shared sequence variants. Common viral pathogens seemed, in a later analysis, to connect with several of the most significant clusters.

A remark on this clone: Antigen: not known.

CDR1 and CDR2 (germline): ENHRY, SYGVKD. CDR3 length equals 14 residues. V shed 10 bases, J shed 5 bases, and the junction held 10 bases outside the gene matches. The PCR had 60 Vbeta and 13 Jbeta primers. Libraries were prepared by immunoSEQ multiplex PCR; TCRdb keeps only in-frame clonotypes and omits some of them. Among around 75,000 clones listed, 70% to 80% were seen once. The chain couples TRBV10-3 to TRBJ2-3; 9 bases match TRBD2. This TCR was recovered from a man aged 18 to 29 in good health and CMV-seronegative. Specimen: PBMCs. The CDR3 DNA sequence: TGTGCCACAACTGGCGGGGGGGCCATAGATACGCAGTATTTT. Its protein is CATTGGGAIDTQYF.